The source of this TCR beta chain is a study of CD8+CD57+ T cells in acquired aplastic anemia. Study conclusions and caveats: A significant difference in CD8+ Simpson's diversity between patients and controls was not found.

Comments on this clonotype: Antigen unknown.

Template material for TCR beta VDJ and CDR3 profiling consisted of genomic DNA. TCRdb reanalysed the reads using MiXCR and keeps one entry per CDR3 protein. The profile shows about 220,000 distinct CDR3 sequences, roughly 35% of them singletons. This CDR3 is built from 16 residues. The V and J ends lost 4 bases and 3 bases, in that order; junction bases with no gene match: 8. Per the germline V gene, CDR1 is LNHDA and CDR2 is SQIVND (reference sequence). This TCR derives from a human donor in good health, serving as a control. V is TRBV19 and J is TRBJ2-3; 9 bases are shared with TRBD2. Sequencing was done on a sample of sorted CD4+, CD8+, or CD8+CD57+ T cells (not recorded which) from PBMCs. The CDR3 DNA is TGTGCCAGTAGTACTTTGGCGGGGGGGCCTACAGATACGCAGTATTTT. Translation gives CASSTLAGGPTDTQYF.